This entry lists 11 T cell receptor beta chains sequenced from one sample in a study of T-cell memory formation after mild COVID-19. TCRdb fed the 5' RACE reads into MiXCR, producing one record per CDR3 protein. The sample holds some 110,000 distinct CDR3 sequences; roughly 12% are singletons and the top ten take around 27%. The sample consisted of PBMCs or a T cell subset sorted from them (not recorded which). These receptors were taken from an adult woman who had mild COVID-19 (a few samples of this study predate the infection). Cell type and time point are not known.

Only a few counts were recorded for this clonotype. The chain is built from TRBV7-6 and TRBJ1-1; 8 positions agree with TRBD1. V gave up 0 bases and J gave up 8 bases; unmatched junction bases: 14. The CDR3 consists of 17 residues. CDR1 and CDR2 (germline): SGHVS, FNYEAQ. The CDR3 region is CASSLAERTGLGPEAFF. The DNA for the CDR3 is TGTGCCAGCAGCTTAGCAGAGAGGACAGGGTTAGGTCCCGAAGCTTTCTTT. The full variable domain, in which reference TRBV7-6 and TRBJ1-1 provide the parts outside the CDR3, is GAGVSQSPRYKVTKRGQDVALRCDPISGHVSLYWYRQALGQGPEFLTYFNYEAQQDKSGLPNDRFSAERPEGSISTLTIQRTEQRDSAMYRCASSLAERTGLGPEAFFGQGTRLTVV.

V is TRBV4-1 and J is TRBJ1-1; D gene uncertain. V was clipped by 5 bases and J by 1 base, with 11 bases between them. The CDR3 extends over 14 amino acids. The germline V gene has CDR1 MGHRA and CDR2 YSYEKL. CDR3 loop: CASSGSGRNTEAFF. The CDR3 region has the DNA TGCGCCAGCAGCGGCTCCGGTCGGAACACTGAAGCTTTCTTT.

The rearrangement uses TRBV4-3 and TRBJ2-1; perhaps TRBD1 as D (6 bases). The CDR3 runs 15 residues. Deletions cut 0 bases from V and 6 bases from J, with 12 bases between. The germline gives CDR1 LGHNA, CDR2 YSLEER. The CDR3: CASSQDTQGFNEQFF. The CDR3 DNA is TGCGCCAGCAGCCAAGATACCCAGGGGTTCAATGAGCAGTTCTTC.

This clonotype was detected a few times. The chain combines TRBV5-1 with TRBJ2-1; maybe TRBD2 (5 bases). The V gene's germline CDR1 is SGHRS and CDR2 YFSETQ. The CDR3 totals 13 residues. Trimming took off 0 bases at V and 7 bases at J, with 8 bases between the two ends. CDR3 in DNA: TGCGCCAGCAGCTTGGGGACGGGGAATGAGCAGTTCTTC. Translated, it gives CASSLGTGNEQFF.

This clonotype occurred many times. The chain combines TRBV12-3 or TRBV12-4 with TRBJ2-1; no clear D gene. This CDR3 region has 14 residues. Trimming removed 5 bases from V and 0 bases from J, with 8 bases in between. The CDR3 DNA sequence: TGTGCCAGCAGTGGCGCAGGCTCCTACAATGAGCAGTTCTTC. Translating gives CASSGAGSYNEQFF.

V usage is TRBV4-2 and J usage is TRBJ1-1; unclear D gene. CDR1 and CDR2 (germline): LGHNA, YNFKEQ. The V end was cut by 4 bases, the J end by 1 base, with 13 bases between. This CDR3 is 15 amino acids long. CDR3 loop: CASSLTRAQNTEAFF. CDR3 DNA sequence: TGTGCCAGCAGCCTTACTCGGGCACAGAACACTGAAGCTTTCTTT.

This clonotype was found many times. V is TRBV27 and J is TRBJ2-7; a possible D gene is TRBD2 (6 bases). Germline V lookup: CDR1 MNHEY, CDR2 SMNVEV (reference sequence). V dropped 0 bases and J dropped 3 bases, with 6 bases sitting between them. CDR3 size: 13 residues. CDR3 DNA: TGTGCCAGCAGTTTATCGACTAGCTACGAGCAGTACTTC. As protein: CASSLSTSYEQYF.

The gene calls are TRBV5-1 and TRBJ2-7; a weak D match, TRBD1 (6 bases). Deletions cut 0 bases from V and 1 base from J, with 11 bases between. Germline V lookup: CDR1 SGHRS, CDR2 YFSETQ. The CDR3 is 15 residues long. The CDR3 region has the DNA TGCGCCAGCAGCTTGGGTGGGGGCAAGTCCTACGAGCAGTACTTC. Its protein product is CASSLGGGKSYEQYF.

This clonotype was seen only a few times. The gene calls are TRBV2 and TRBJ2-2; D is ambiguous. CDR1 and CDR2 (germline): SNHLY, FYNNEI. The CDR3 is 12 amino acids. The V end was cut by 8 bases, the J end by 6 bases, with 10 bases between. The CDR3 region is CASYSAPGELFF. Written as DNA, the CDR3 is TGTGCCAGCTATTCGGCGCCCGGGGAGCTGTTTTTT.

V is TRBV12-3 or TRBV12-4 and J is TRBJ2-1; 10 nucleotides match TRBD1. Unmatched junction bases numbered 6, after V lost 3 bases and J lost 4 bases. The CDR3 is made up of 16 amino acids. CDR3 in DNA: TGTGCCAGCAGTTTTAAGCCGGGACAGGGGTACAATGAGCAGTTCTTC. Its translation is CASSFKPGQGYNEQFF.

This clonotype came up a few times. CDR3 nucleotides: TGTGCCAGCGAGGGGAGCACCGGGGAGCTGTTTTTT. It codes for CASEGSTGELFF. The chain has TRBV6-6 and TRBJ2-2, with D tentatively TRBD1 or TRBD2 (5 bases each). The V gene's germline CDR1 is MNHNY and CDR2 SVGAGI (reference sequence). The CDR3 contains 12 residues. V lost 8 bases to trimming and J lost 4 bases, with 8 bases between them.